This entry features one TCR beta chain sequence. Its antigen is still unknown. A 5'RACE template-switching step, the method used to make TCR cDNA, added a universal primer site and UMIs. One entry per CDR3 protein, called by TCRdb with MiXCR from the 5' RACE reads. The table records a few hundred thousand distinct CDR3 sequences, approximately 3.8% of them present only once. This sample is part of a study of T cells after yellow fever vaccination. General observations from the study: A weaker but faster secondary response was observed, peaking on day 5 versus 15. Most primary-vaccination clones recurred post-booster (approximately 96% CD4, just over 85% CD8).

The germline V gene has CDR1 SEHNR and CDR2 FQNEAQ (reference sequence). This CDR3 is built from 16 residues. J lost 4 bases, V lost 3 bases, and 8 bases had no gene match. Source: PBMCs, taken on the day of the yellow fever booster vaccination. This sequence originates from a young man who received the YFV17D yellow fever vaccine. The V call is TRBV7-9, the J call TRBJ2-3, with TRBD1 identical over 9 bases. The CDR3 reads CASSLTTGGEADTQYF. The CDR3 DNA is TGTGCCAGCAGCTTGACTACAGGGGGCGAAGCAGATACGCAGTATTTT. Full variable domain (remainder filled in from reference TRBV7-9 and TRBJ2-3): DTGVSQNPRHKITKRGQNVTFRCDPISEHNRLYWYRQTLGQGPEFLTYFQNEAQLEKSRLLSDRFSAERPKGSFSTLEIQRTEQGDSAMYLCASSLTTGGEADTQYFGPGTRLTVL.